The clone carrying this T cell receptor beta chain has ten or more counts. Its antigen is undetermined. The read ends 3 residues before the CDR3 terminus; that terminus is restored from the germline J gene. V was clipped by 1 base and J by 4 bases, with 14 bases between them. The CDR3 has 15 amino acids. CDR1 MNHNS and CDR2 SASEGT come from the germline V gene. The method was immunoSEQ multiplex PCR; TCRdb's version includes in-frame clones alone and lacks a portion of them. The sample has tens of thousands of clones, none seen only once. These data come from a study of T cell clonality in common variable immunodeficiency. Findings and limits, study-wide: Shared TCRbeta clones were fewer between CVID subjects than controls. Common variable immunodeficiency TCR beta sequences reportedly had fewer deletions and N-nucleotide insertions.

This clonotype originated in a person aged 18 to 75 in good health. V gene TRBV6-1 combines with J gene TRBJ2-7, with D perhaps matching TRBD1 (6 bases). Sequencing used peripheral blood mononuclear cells. CDR3: CASSEVTGKGYEQYF. The sequenced CDR3 bases are TGTGCCAGCAGTGAAGTCACAGGGAAAGGGTACGAG.